These 18 T cell receptor beta chains came from one sample sequenced in a study of T cell changes during pregnancy in multiple sclerosis. Libraries were prepared by immunoSEQ multiplex PCR; TCRdb keeps only in-frame clonotypes and omits some of them. Among tens of thousands of clones listed, 90% were seen once. The material sequenced was CD4+ T cells from peripheral blood mononuclear cells, taken in the third trimester of pregnancy. These receptors were collected from a female donor in good health, enrolled as a control in a pregnancy study.

The count of this clone is one. This rearrangement joins TRBV6-4 to TRBJ1-5; TRBD1 is a possible D gene (6 bases). CDR1 and CDR2 from the germline V gene are MRHNA and SNTAGT. Trimming shortened V by 6 bases and J by 0 bases, and 18 bases separated the two germline ends. This CDR3 has 17 amino acids. This CDR3 is CASSNWTVRYSNQPQHF. Written as DNA, the CDR3 is TGTGCCAGCAGCAACTGGACAGTTAGATATAGCAATCAGCCCCAGCATTTT.

The chain joins TRBV6-1 to TRBJ1-2; D not certain. Germline V gene sequence: CDR1 MNHNS, CDR2 SASEGT. Deletions cut 3 bases from V and 3 bases from J, with 8 bases between. CDR3 length: 13 amino acids. The CDR3 loop is CASSEPGDYGYTF. The DNA for the CDR3 is TGTGCCAGCAGTGAGCCCGGGGACTATGGCTACACCTTC.

The chain joins TRBV19 to TRBJ2-5; 15 bases agree with TRBD2. V gave up 4 bases and J gave up 4 bases; unmatched junction bases: 4. This CDR3 has 16 residues. CDR1 and CDR2 (germline): LNHDA, SQIVND (reference sequence). Here the CDR3 DNA reads TGTGCCAGTAGTACCGGGGGACTAGCGGGGGGAGAGACCCAGTACTTC. Translation: CASSTGGLAGGETQYF.

The chain recombines TRBV19 with TRBJ1-2; D possibly corresponds to TRBD1 (6 bases). This CDR3 has 16 amino acids. V lost 7 bases and J 1 base, leaving 19 bases between the germline ends. Germline V gene lookup returns CDR1 LNHDA and CDR2 SQIVND (reference sequence). This chain's CDR3 is CASITGQGSFNYGYTF. CDR3 nucleotide sequence: TGTGCCAGTATCACCGGCCAGGGGTCTTTTAACTATGGCTACACCTTC.

V and J are TRBV11-2 and TRBJ1-2; D gene unclear. Looked up from germline, CDR1 is SGHAT and CDR2 is FQNNGV. V lost 5 bases and J lost 2, with 15 bases in between. The CDR3 length is 15 residues. CDR3: CASSPGWSANYGYTF. As DNA, the CDR3 is TGTGCCAGCAGCCCGGGATGGTCGGCGAACTATGGCTACACCTTC.

The chain has TRBV11-3 and TRBJ2-5, with 11 bases matching TRBD2. V trimming: 0 bases; J trimming: 5 bases; junction bases outside the gene matches: 8. Per germline, CDR1 SGHNT and CDR2 YENEEA. The CDR3 covers 17 residues. The CDR3 bases are TGTGCCAGCAGCTTAGAAGTCACTAGCGGGGGAGGCGAGACCCAGTACTTC. This sequence encodes CASSLEVTSGGGETQYF.

This chain uses TRBV30 with TRBJ1-3; the D gene is possibly TRBD1 (5 bases). Germline loops: CDR1 GTSNPN, CDR2 SVGIG (reference sequence). The CDR3 is 15 amino acids. V lost 2 bases, J lost 4 bases, and 15 bases lay in between. CDR3 DNA: TGTGCCTGGAGTCCCGGGACTCCGCCAGGAAACACCATATATTTT. Its protein product is CAWSPGTPPGNTIYF.

V gene TRBV25-1 combines with J gene TRBJ1-4, with 7 bases fitting TRBD1. The length of the CDR3 is 17 residues. Germline V gene lookup returns CDR1 MGHDK and CDR2 SYGVNS. V lost 2 bases and J lost 5; bases outside the gene matches: 11. CDR3 region: CASSELISGTVNEKLFF. For the CDR3, the DNA is TGTGCCAGCAGTGAACTGATCTCCGGGACAGTCAATGAAAAACTGTTTTTT.

This chain connects TRBV2 to TRBJ2-2; possibly TRBD1 for D (5 bases). The V and J ends lost 4 bases and 8 bases respectively, with 14 bases between them. The CDR3 has 14 amino acids. The V gene's germline CDR1 is SNHLY and CDR2 FYNNEI. CDR3 protein: CASSVGQGYGELFF. The CDR3 nucleotides read TGTGCCAGCAGTGTTGGTCAGGGCTATGGGGAGCTGTTTTTT.

The chain employs TRBV29-1 and TRBJ2-7, with 14 positions matching TRBD2. The CDR3 covers 14 residues. Germline V gives CDR1 SQVTM, CDR2 ANQGSEA. With V trimmed by 6 bases and J by 6 bases, 7 bases remained unmatched. The CDR3 region is CSVQGTSGSGEQYF. In DNA form, the CDR3 reads TGCAGCGTCCAAGGGACTAGCGGGAGTGGCGAGCAGTACTTC.

The rearrangement joins TRBV10-3 to TRBJ1-1; 7 nucleotides agree with TRBD1. The CDR3 length is 13 residues. CDR1 and CDR2 from the germline V gene are ENHRY and SYGVKD. V gave up 10 bases and J gave up 1 base; unmatched junction bases: 6. The CDR3 DNA reads as TGTGCCACACTAGGGACAGCGAACACTGAAGCTTTCTTT. Its protein product is CATLGTANTEAFF.

This rearrangement joins TRBV18 to TRBJ1-2; TRBD1 might be the D (5 bases). Germline-derived CDR1 and CDR2 are KGHSH and LQKENI. V was trimmed by 6 bases and J by 8 bases, leaving 13 bases between them. The CDR3 totals 12 residues. CDR3 residues: CASSTGGDGYTF. CDR3 in DNA: TGTGCCAGCTCCACTGGAGGGGACGGCTACACCTTC. Variable domain in full (rest from reference TRBV18 and TRBJ1-2): NAGVMQNPRHLVRRRGQEARLRCSPMKGHSHVYWYRQLPEEGLKFMVYLQKENIIDESGMPKERFSAEFPKEGPSILRIQQVVRGDSAAYFCASSTGGDGYTFGSGTRLTVV.

This rearrangement joins TRBV30 to TRBJ1-1; the D is unclear. Germline V gene sequence: CDR1 GTSNPN, CDR2 SVGIG (reference sequence). The CDR3 consists of 13 residues. The ends were cut back, 3 bases at V and 1 base at J, with 9 bases in the middle. CDR3 in amino acids: CAWRRAQNTEAFF. The CDR3 nucleotides are TGTGCCTGGAGGCGGGCTCAGAACACTGAAGCTTTCTTT.

V usage is TRBV11-3 and J usage is TRBJ2-2, with D tentatively TRBD1 (5 bases). V was clipped by 6 bases and J by 2 bases, with 13 bases between them. The germline V gene has CDR1 SGHNT and CDR2 YENEEA. The CDR3 runs 15 residues. CDR3 sequence reads: CASRSGQTNTGELFF. The CDR3 nucleotides are TGTGCCAGCAGATCCGGACAAACTAACACCGGGGAGCTGTTTTTT.

The chain carries TRBV19 and TRBJ1-4, with 7 bases lining up with TRBD1. The CDR3 runs 16 residues. The germline V gene has CDR1 LNHDA and CDR2 SQIVND (reference sequence). Trimming at V came to 8 bases and at J to 8 bases, leaving 17 bases not matched to a gene. The CDR3 loop is CASGTGTVGLMEKLFF. CDR3 nucleotides: TGTGCCAGTGGGACCGGGACAGTGGGTTTAATGGAAAAACTGTTTTTT. The whole variable domain, filled in from reference TRBV19 and TRBJ1-4, reads DGGITQSPKYLFRKEGQNVTLSCEQNLNHDAMYWYRQDPGQGLRLIYYSQIVNDFQKGDIAEGYSVSREKKESFPLTVTSAQKNPTAFYLCASGTGTVGLMEKLFFGSGTQLSVL.

The J gene is TRBJ2-7, the V gene TRBV9; 13 bases align to TRBD2. This CDR3 spans 16 amino acids. The V segment lost 0 bases and the J segment 3 bases; nucleotides outside the gene matches: 3. The germline V gene has CDR1 SGDLS and CDR2 YYNGEE. The DNA for the CDR3 is TGTGCCAGCAGCGTAGGGGGGACTAGCGGGGTCTACGAGCAGTACTTC. Protein product: CASSVGGTSGVYEQYF. The variable domain in full, with the rest retrieved from reference TRBV9 and TRBJ2-7, is DSGVTQTPKHLITATGQRVTLRCSPRSGDLSVYWYQQSLDQGLQFLIQYYNGEERAKGNILERFSAQQFPDLHSELNLSSLELGDSALYFCASSVGGTSGVYEQYFGPGTRLTVT.

The V and J genes are TRBV6-1 and TRBJ1-1; D perhaps matches TRBD1 (5 bases). Germline V gives CDR1 MNHNS, CDR2 SASEGT. The CDR3 runs to 15 residues. Trimming cost V 4 bases and J 5 bases, with 17 bases left between them. In DNA form, the CDR3 reads TGTGCCAGCAGTGCCCGGAGGGGCGGCGGGACTGAAGCTTTCTTT. It translates to CASSARRGGGTEAFF.

This clone was detected only once. The V gene is TRBV2, the J gene TRBJ2-2; 16 bases map to TRBD2. Germline trimming cut 6 bases from V and 4 bases from J; bases unmatched to any gene: 8. Germline V gene lookup returns CDR1 SNHLY and CDR2 FYNNEI. The CDR3 spans 18 residues. The CDR3 loop reads CASRMGLAGGPGTGELFF. The CDR3, as DNA: TGTGCCAGCAGGATGGGACTAGCGGGGGGGCCGGGCACCGGGGAGCTGTTTTTT.